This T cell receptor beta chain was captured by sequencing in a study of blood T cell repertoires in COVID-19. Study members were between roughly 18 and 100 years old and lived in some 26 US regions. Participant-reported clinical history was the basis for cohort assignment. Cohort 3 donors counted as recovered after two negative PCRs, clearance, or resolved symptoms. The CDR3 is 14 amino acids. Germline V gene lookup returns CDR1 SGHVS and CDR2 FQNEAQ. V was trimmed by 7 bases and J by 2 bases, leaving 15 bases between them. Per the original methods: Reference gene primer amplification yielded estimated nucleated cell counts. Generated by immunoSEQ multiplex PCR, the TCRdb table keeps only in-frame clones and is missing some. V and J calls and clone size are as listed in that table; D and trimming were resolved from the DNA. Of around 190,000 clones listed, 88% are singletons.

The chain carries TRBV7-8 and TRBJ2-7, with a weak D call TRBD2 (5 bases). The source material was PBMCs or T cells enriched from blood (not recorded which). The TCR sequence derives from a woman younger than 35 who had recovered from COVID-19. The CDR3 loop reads CASKRAFGTYEQYF. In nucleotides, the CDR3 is TGTGCCAGCAAGAGGGCCTTTGGGACCTACGAGCAGTACTTC.